This T cell receptor beta chain was recorded in a study of a mutant IDH1 vaccine in newly diagnosed glioma. The wider study: Patients had eight vaccinations, in weeks 1, 3, 5, 7, 11, 15, 19 and 23. Vaccine dosing followed radiotherapy by 4-6 weeks, or accompanied temozolomide cycles. Treated patients, averaging roughly 40 years, were around 62% male and approximately 38% female.

A word on this clone: The target antigen is unknown.

V gave up 1 base and J gave up 2 bases, with 13 bases separating them. The CDR3 runs 16 residues. Germline loops: CDR1 MGHRA, CDR2 YSYEKL. Time point here: week 23, last vaccination. Doses of 300 ug of mutant IDH1 20-mer peptide were given with topical imiquimod. Produced via immunoSEQ multiplex PCR; TCRdb's table is partial and in-frame only. The data show tens of thousands of clones, 87% seen once. The sequences come from PBMCs, collected from a glioma patient whose treatment included an IDH1 peptide vaccine. This clonotype originated in a man aged 35 to 55 with glioma. The chain is built from TRBV4-1 and TRBJ2-3; D may be TRBD1 or TRBD2 (5 bases each). The chain's CDR3 is CASSQAGIGVTDTQYF. The CDR3 DNA follows: TGCGCCAGCAGCCAAGCCGGGATAGGGGTCACAGATACGCAGTATTTT.